The clone carrying this T cell receptor (beta chain) was detected ten times or more. Each patient came to thyroid surgery without any prior treatment (of any kind). TCRdb reprocessed the PCR reads using MiXCR. The sample yields 20,000 to 25,000 clones, around 19% seen once. These data originate in a study of metastatic and nonmetastatic thyroid tumors. The receptor comes from a male donor with papillary thyroid cancer or a benign thyroid nodule (not recorded which). Some clones in this sample may be carry-over from other donors' samples. Material: adjacent normal tissue.

DNA of the CDR3: TGTGCCAGCAGCTTAGTCTTCACAGACCAAGAGACCCAGTACTTC. Amino acid sequence: CASSLVFTDQETQYF. The chain recombines TRBV11-2 with TRBJ2-5; D unclear. This CDR3 is 15 amino acids long. V was clipped by 1 base and J by 0 bases, with 9 bases between them. From germline, CDR1 is SGHAT and CDR2 FQNNGV.